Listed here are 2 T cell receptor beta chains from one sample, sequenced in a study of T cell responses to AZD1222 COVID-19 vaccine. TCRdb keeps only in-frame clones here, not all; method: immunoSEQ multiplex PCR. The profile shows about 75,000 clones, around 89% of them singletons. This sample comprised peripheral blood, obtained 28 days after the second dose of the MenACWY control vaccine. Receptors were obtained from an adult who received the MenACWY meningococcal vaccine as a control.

The CDR3 is CASSFSSYNSPLHF. As DNA, the CDR3 is TGTGCCAGCAGCTTCAGCTCCTATAATTCACCCCTCCACTTT. The genes are TRBV11-3 and TRBJ1-6; D gene uncertain. This CDR3 comprises 14 residues. Germline lookup yields CDR1 SGHNT and CDR2 YENEEA. V was trimmed by 3 bases and J by 0 bases, leaving 3 bases between them.

CDR3 nucleotides: TGTGCCAGCAGCGCCCCGGACGAACTTTATGGCTACACCTTC. The encoded protein is CASSAPDELYGYTF. V and J are TRBV28 and TRBJ1-2; D not resolved. Trimming cost V 6 bases and J 5 bases, with 16 bases left between them. The germline gives CDR1 MDHEN, CDR2 SYDVKM. This CDR3 is 14 amino acids long.